These T cell receptor beta chains were read from a single sample in a study of blood T cell repertoires in COVID-19. Assay used: immunoSEQ multiplex PCR; TCRdb lists only in-frame clones, some missing. The profile shows tens of thousands of clones, 84% of them singletons. Sequencing was done on a sample of peripheral blood. These receptor sequences come from a human donor in a cohort sampled during active COVID-19. Each CDR3 is given with its conserved first and last residue. The D gene is left open where the match is weak. Where a row states a size, it is once, few, many or the class of an expanded clone; other rows omit it.

J gene: TRBJ1-2; clone size: .; D gene: TRBD1; V gene: TRBV7-9; CDR3 protein: CASSELPGQDSCGYTF; CDR3 DNA: TGTGCCAGCAGCGAACTACCGGGACAGGACTCTTGTGGCTACACCTTC
J gene: TRBJ2-2; clone size: once; D gene: TRBD2; V gene: TRBV9; CDR3 protein: CASSPDGGVTGELFF; CDR3 DNA: TGTGCCAGCAGCCCCGATGGGGGGGTCACCGGGGAGCTGTTTTTT
J gene: TRBJ1-5; clone size: .; D gene: TRBD1; V gene: TRBV19; CDR3 protein: CASSIKGGRSNQPQHF; CDR3 DNA: TGTGCCAGTAGTATTAAAGGGGGCCGTAGCAATCAGCCCCAGCATTTT
J gene: TRBJ2-3; clone size: .; D gene: TRBD2; V gene: TRBV4-3; CDR3 protein: CASSQHRTSGGVATQYF; CDR3 DNA: TGCGCCAGCAGCCAACACAGGACTAGCGGGGGGGTCGCCACGCAGTATTTT
J gene: TRBJ2-7; clone size: .; D gene: TRBD1; V gene: TRBV29-1; CDR3 protein: CSARTGGINEQYF; CDR3 DNA: TGCAGCGCTAGGACAGGGGGCATAAACGAGCAGTACTTC
J gene: TRBJ1-2; clone size: .; D gene: .; V gene: TRBV29-1; CDR3 protein: CSVEDVQGLSGYTF; CDR3 DNA: TGCAGCGTTGAAGATGTGCAGGGGCTCAGTGGCTACACCTTC
J gene: TRBJ2-5; clone size: .; D gene: TRBD1; V gene: TRBV28; CDR3 protein: CASRDRVETQYF; CDR3 DNA: TGTGCCAGCCGGGACAGGGTTGAGACCCAGTACTTC
J gene: TRBJ1-6; clone size: once; D gene: .; V gene: TRBV11-2; CDR3 protein: CASSGGGGRSPLHF; CDR3 DNA: TGTGCCAGCAGCGGGGGAGGGGGGCGGTCACCCCTCCACTTT
J gene: TRBJ2-7; clone size: .; D gene: .; V gene: TRBV7-2; CDR3 protein: CASSFGLYEQYF; CDR3 DNA: TGTGCCAGCAGCTTTGGCCTTTACGAGCAGTACTTC
J gene: TRBJ1-1; clone size: .; D gene: TRBD1; V gene: TRBV6-5; CDR3 protein: CASSHRGGSNTEAFF; CDR3 DNA: TGTGCCAGCAGCCACAGGGGGGGTTCGAACACTGAAGCTTTCTTT
J gene: TRBJ2-3; clone size: .; D gene: TRBD2; V gene: TRBV7-3; CDR3 protein: CASSRRGSGGTSTDTQYF; CDR3 DNA: TGTGCCAGCAGCCGGCGGGGGAGCGGGGGAACTAGCACAGATACGCAGTATTTT
J gene: TRBJ2-2; clone size: .; D gene: TRBD1; V gene: TRBV5-1; CDR3 protein: CASSGTGTGYRGELFF; CDR3 DNA: TGCGCCAGCAGCGGCACCGGGACAGGGTATCGGGGGGAGCTGTTTTTT
J gene: TRBJ1-5; clone size: .; D gene: .; V gene: TRBV7-8; CDR3 protein: CASSLNRAGDQPQHF; CDR3 DNA: TGTGCCAGCAGCTTAAACCGGGCAGGGGACCAGCCCCAGCATTTT
J gene: TRBJ2-5; clone size: .; D gene: .; V gene: TRBV24-1; CDR3 protein: CATSEIPGQGLQETQYF; CDR3 DNA: TGTGCCACCAGTGAAATACCGGGACAAGGCCTCCAAGAGACCCAGTACTTC
J gene: TRBJ2-1; clone size: .; D gene: .; V gene: TRBV6-1; CDR3 protein: CASSEDPPTGIGRDEQFF; CDR3 DNA: TGTGCCAGCAGTGAAGACCCCCCTACAGGCATCGGAAGGGATGAGCAGTTCTTC
J gene: TRBJ2-1; clone size: .; D gene: TRBD2; V gene: TRBV2; CDR3 protein: CASMGLAGGLLFF; CDR3 DNA: TGTGCCAGCATGGGACTAGCGGGGGGCCTGCTGTTCTTC
J gene: TRBJ1-2; clone size: .; D gene: .; V gene: TRBV7-9; CDR3 protein: CASSLATDYNYGYTF; CDR3 DNA: TGTGCCAGCAGCTTAGCAACGGACTATAACTATGGCTACACCTTC
J gene: TRBJ2-7; clone size: once; D gene: TRBD1; V gene: TRBV7-2; CDR3 protein: CASSLGTGVYEQYF; CDR3 DNA: TGTGCCAGCAGCTTAGGGACAGGGGTCTACGAGCAGTACTTC
J gene: TRBJ2-7; clone size: .; D gene: TRBD1; V gene: TRBV14; CDR3 protein: CASSQYRGTNEQYF; CDR3 DNA: TGTGCCAGCAGCCAATACAGGGGTACTAACGAGCAGTACTTC
J gene: TRBJ1-2; clone size: .; D gene: .; V gene: TRBV28; CDR3 protein: CASSLGFGYTF; CDR3 DNA: TGTGCCAGCAGTCTTGGCTTTGGCTACACCTTC
J gene: TRBJ1-5; clone size: .; D gene: TRBD1; V gene: TRBV27; CDR3 protein: CASKSQGAPNQPQHF; CDR3 DNA: TGTGCCAGCAAGAGTCAGGGGGCCCCCAATCAGCCCCAGCATTTT
J gene: TRBJ2-7; clone size: .; D gene: TRBD1; V gene: TRBV19; CDR3 protein: CASNDGTAPYEQYF; CDR3 DNA: TGTGCCAGTAACGACGGGACAGCCCCCTACGAGCAGTACTTC
J gene: TRBJ1-2; clone size: .; D gene: .; V gene: TRBV9; CDR3 protein: CASSPRGFGNYGYTF; CDR3 DNA: TGTGCCAGCAGCCCTAGGGGGTTCGGTAACTATGGCTACACCTTC
J gene: TRBJ2-7; clone size: .; D gene: TRBD1; V gene: TRBV7-8; CDR3 protein: CASSLAWRTGILEQYF; CDR3 DNA: TGTGCCAGCAGCTTAGCTTGGAGGACAGGGATCCTCGAGCAGTACTTC
J gene: TRBJ2-7; clone size: few; D gene: .; V gene: TRBV6-5; CDR3 protein: CASSQILPTYEQYF; CDR3 DNA: TGTGCCAGCAGCCAGATATTACCCACGTACGAGCAGTACTTC
J gene: TRBJ1-1; clone size: .; D gene: .; V gene: TRBV7-9; CDR3 protein: CASSSRQPMNTEAFF; CDR3 DNA: TGTGCCAGCAGCTCCAGACAGCCTATGAACACTGAAGCTTTCTTT
J gene: TRBJ1-6; clone size: .; D gene: TRBD1; V gene: TRBV6-1; CDR3 protein: CASSELGRGIYSPLHF; CDR3 DNA: TGTGCCAGCAGTGAACTCGGCAGGGGGATTTATTCACCCCTCCACTTT
J gene: TRBJ2-3; clone size: .; D gene: .; V gene: TRBV28; CDR3 protein: CASSLSSELADTQYF; CDR3 DNA: TGTGCCAGCAGTTTGTCGTCAGAATTGGCAGATACGCAGTATTTT
J gene: TRBJ2-1; clone size: .; D gene: TRBD2; V gene: TRBV7-9; CDR3 protein: CASSTMRGAGDEQFF; CDR3 DNA: TGTGCCAGCAGCACCATGCGGGGGGCCGGAGATGAGCAGTTCTTC